This T cell receptor beta chain originates from a study of shared clonotypes between healthy human individuals. The data were produced by immunoSEQ multiplex PCR, yet TCRdb's version contains in-frame clones alone and is incomplete. The sample has 400,000 to 500,000 clones, less than 80% seen once; the top ten hold under 15%. Each donor was a Caucasian adult residing in Nashville, Tennessee. In its sample, this clone was seen a few times. The CDR3 loop spans 18 amino acids. J was trimmed by 1 base and V by 0 bases; bases with no gene match: 8. The germline V gene has CDR1 SGHDT and CDR2 YYEEEE. The sequence derives from a woman aged 40 to 50 in good health. Some clones in this sample may be carry-over from other donors' samples. The source material was PBMCs. This chain connects TRBV5-6 to TRBJ2-3; 10 bases agree with TRBD2. CDR3 protein: CASSLVRLAGEGTDTQYF. CDR3 sequence (DNA): TGTGCCAGCAGCTTGGTAAGGCTAGCGGGAGAGGGCACAGATACGCAGTATTTT.